This TCR beta chain derives from a study of cytomegalovirus exposure and HLA in healthy donors. Study at large: About 180 million T cells yielded 120 million or so unique TCR beta sequences, as an earlier analysis found.

The junction had 8 bases not matched to a gene; V was cut back by 3 bases and J by 5 bases. The CDR3 spans 16 residues. The germline CDR1 and CDR2 sequences are SGHRS and YFSETQ. General study points: In a later analysis, parvovirus B19, influenza, CMV and Epstein-Barr virus appeared linked to several top co-occurrence clusters.

Concerning this clone itself: Its cognate antigen is unknown.

PCR involved 60 Vbeta and 13 Jbeta primers. Per the authors' pipeline: An analysis that came later counted 73 million or so unique TCR beta chains, approximately 10 million shared. The assay was immunoSEQ multiplex PCR, and TCRdb's table has in-frame clones only and misses some. The V and J calls and clone size come from that table; D and trimming were worked out from the DNA. Found here are about 200,000 clones, 82% of them singletons; the top ten hold about 1.7%. The sample comprised PBMCs. The TCR comes from a woman aged 18-30 years in good health and CMV-seronegative. The chain combines TRBV5-1 with TRBJ2-5, with 12 bases that match TRBD2. CDR3 DNA sequence: TGCGCCAGCAGCTCGGGGACTAGCGGGCGGGTGGAGACCCAGTACTTC. Translated, it gives CASSSGTSGRVETQYF.